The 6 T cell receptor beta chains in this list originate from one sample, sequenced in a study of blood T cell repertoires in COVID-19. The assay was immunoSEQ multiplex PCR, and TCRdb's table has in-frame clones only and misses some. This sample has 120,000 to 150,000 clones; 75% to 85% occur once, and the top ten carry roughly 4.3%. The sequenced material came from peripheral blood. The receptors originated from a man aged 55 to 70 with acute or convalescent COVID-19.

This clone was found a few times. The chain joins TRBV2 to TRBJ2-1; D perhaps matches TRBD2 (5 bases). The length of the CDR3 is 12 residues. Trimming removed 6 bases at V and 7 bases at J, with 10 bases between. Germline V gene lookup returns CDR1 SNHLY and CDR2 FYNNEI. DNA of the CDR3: TGTGCCAGCAGCGAACTAGAGAATGAGCAGTTCTTC. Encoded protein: CASSELENEQFF.

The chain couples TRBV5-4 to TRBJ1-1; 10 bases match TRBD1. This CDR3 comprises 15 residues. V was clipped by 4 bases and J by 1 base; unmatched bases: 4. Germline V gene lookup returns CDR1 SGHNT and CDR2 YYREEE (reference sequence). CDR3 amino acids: CASSIRDRGNTEAFF. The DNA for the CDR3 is TGTGCCAGCAGCATCCGGGACAGGGGGAACACTGAAGCTTTCTTT.

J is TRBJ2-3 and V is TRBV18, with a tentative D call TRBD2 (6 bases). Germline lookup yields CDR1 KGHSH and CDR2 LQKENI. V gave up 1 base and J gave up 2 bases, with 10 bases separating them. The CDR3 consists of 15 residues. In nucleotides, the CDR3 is TGTGCCAGCTCACCACAAGGGACTTCCACAGATACGCAGTATTTT. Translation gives CASSPQGTSTDTQYF.

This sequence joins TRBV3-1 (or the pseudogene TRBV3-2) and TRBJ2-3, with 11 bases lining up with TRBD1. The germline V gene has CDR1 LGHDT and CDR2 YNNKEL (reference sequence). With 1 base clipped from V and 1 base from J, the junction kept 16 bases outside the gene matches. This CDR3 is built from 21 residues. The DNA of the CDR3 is TGTGCCAGCAGCCAAGTAACCGGGACAGGGGGTATTGGTGAGGGCACAGATACGCAGTATTTT. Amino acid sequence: CASSQVTGTGGIGEGTDTQYF.

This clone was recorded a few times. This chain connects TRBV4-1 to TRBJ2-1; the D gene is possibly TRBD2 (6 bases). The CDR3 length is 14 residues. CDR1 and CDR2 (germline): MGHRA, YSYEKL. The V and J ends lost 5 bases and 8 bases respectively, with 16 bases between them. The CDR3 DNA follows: TGCGCCAGCAGCTCCGCGGGGAAATTCGATGAGCAGTTCTTC. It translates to CASSSAGKFDEQFF.

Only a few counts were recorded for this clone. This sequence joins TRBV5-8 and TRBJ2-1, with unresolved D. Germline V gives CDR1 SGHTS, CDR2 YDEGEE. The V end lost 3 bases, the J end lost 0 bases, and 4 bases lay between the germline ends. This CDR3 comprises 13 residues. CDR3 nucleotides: TGTGCCAGCAGCTGGAGCTCCTACAATGAGCAGTTCTTC. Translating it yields CASSWSSYNEQFF.